This T cell receptor (beta chain) came from a study of beta chain features in type 1 diabetes. Findings of the study overall: Patients with Type 1 diabetes showed moderately but significantly shorter TCRB CDR3s in all four CD4+ subsets. Possible PCR preference for shorter templates applied equally to patients and controls.

Notes on this clone: The target antigen is unknown.

Averaging around 120 mL, one heparinised blood draw was given by each donor. CD4+ naive, central memory, regulatory and stem cell-like memory subsets were isolated by sorting on CD45RO/CCR7/CD25/CD127/CD95/CD27. The isolated RNA, all of it, was reverse transcribed, so expressed TCRB transcripts were what got sequenced. Libraries were prepared by immunoSEQ multiplex PCR; TCRdb keeps only in-frame clonotypes and omits some of them. The sample consists of fewer than 200,000 clones, more than 10% of them appearing once. This receptor was identified in a woman aged 18-35 years in good health. Sequencing was carried out using central memory CD4+ T cells from blood.

The CDR3 spells CASSSQGEQPQHF. For the CDR3, the DNA is TGTGCCAGCAGTTCACAGGGGGAACAGCCCCAGCATTTT. V gene TRBV6-5 combines with J gene TRBJ1-5; 8 nucleotides match TRBD1. V was clipped by 4 bases and J by 7 bases; unmatched bases: 3. Germline CDR1 reads MNHEY; CDR2 reads SVGAGI. There are 13 residues in the CDR3.